This entry is about one T cell receptor (beta chain). This sample was included in a study of blood T cell repertoires in COVID-19. Study-wide background: Sources were T cells, B-cell-depleted T cells, or PBMCs; the material itself was cDNA or gDNA.

Per the original data handling: From reference gene primer amplification, estimates of nucleated cell counts were derived. Sequenced by immunoSEQ multiplex PCR; TCRdb stores in-frame clones only, minus some. That table gives V, J and clone size, and the DNA gave D and trimming. Counted here are about 92,000 clones, around 80% occurring once; the ten biggest clones make up about 8.7%. CDR1 is SGHRS, CDR2 YFSETQ, per germline. The V segment lost 3 bases and the J segment 3 bases; nucleotides outside the gene matches: 5. CDR3 length: 16 amino acids. The gene calls are TRBV5-1 and TRBJ1-4; 10 bases fit TRBD1. Specimen: peripheral blood. This clonotype originated in a man aged 50 to 60 who had recovered from COVID-19. CDR3 sequence reads: CASSWTGGAANEKLFF. The DNA of the CDR3 is TGCGCCAGCAGCTGGACAGGGGGGGCTGCTAATGAAAAACTGTTTTTT.